The clone carrying this T cell receptor beta chain was recorded a few times. The antigen remains undetermined. MiXCR, applied by TCRdb to the reads, yields one record per CDR3 protein. Seen here are some 220,000 distinct CDR3 sequences, about 39% observed once, and the top ten hold approximately 59%. This entry is derived from a study of T cell repertoires in cytomegalovirus infection. CDR1 is MDHEN and CDR2 is SYDVKM in the germline V gene. With 3 bases removed from V and 4 bases from J, the gap between germline ends came to 13 bases. The CDR3 loop spans 16 amino acids. The chain couples TRBV28 to TRBJ2-6, with D tentatively TRBD1 (6 bases). The material sequenced was CD8+ T cells from cultured PBMCs, taken from culture after CMV antigen stimulation. The receptor's source is a human donor in good health (CMV status not recorded). Some clones in this sample may be carry-over from other donors' samples. CDR3 region: CASSFYRGTGANVLTF. The CDR3 DNA reads TGTGCCAGCAGTTTTTATAGGGGGACCGGGGCCAACGTCCTGACTTTC.